This T cell receptor beta chain originates from a study of blood T cell repertoires in COVID-19. Study details: The United States, Italy and Spain provided the acute and convalescent COVID-19 samples.

CDR3 length: 13 amino acids. V was cut by 8 bases and J by 5 bases, with 18 bases left in between. CDR1 is SQVTM, CDR2 ANQGSEA, per germline. Per the authors' pipeline: For nucleated cells, counts were estimated from reference gene primer amplification. Clones were read by immunoSEQ multiplex PCR, and TCRdb kept only the in-frame ones, dropping some. Clone size and V and J calls were adopted from that table, with D and trimming inferred from the DNA. The sample comprises fewer than 250,000 clones, about 85% of which are singletons, and 9.5% to 14% rests with the top ten. The participants were between about 18 and 90 years old and came from roughly 25 US areas. Self-reported history from a screening survey and questionnaire set each donor's cohort.

The clonotype was recovered from a man younger than 40 who had recovered from COVID-19. The material sequenced was PBMCs or T cells enriched from blood (not recorded which). This rearrangement joins TRBV29-1 to TRBJ2-5; D is possibly TRBD2 (5 bases). CDR3 amino acids: CSSFWGELETQYF. DNA of the CDR3: TGCAGCTCCTTCTGGGGAGAATTGGAGACCCAGTACTTC.